This is a list of T cell receptor beta chains from one sample in a study of blood T cells in healthy people across ages. Via MiXCR, TCRdb re-called the 5' RACE reads, giving one row per CDR3 protein. This sample has over a million distinct CDR3 sequences, with 40% to 50% found just once. The sample taken for sequencing was blood. These receptors all stem from a woman between 18 and 29 years old in good health. The CDR3 runs from the conserved cysteine through the conserved F or W. A D gene is named only where the DNA matches it firmly. Some rows mark clone size as missing; the rest say once, few, many or name a class of expanded clone.

TRBJ2-1,TRBV12-3/TRBV12-4,.,TRBD2,CASSSVVLAGDYNEQFF,TGTGCCAGCAGTTCGGTCGTACTAGCGGGGGATTACAATGAGCAGTTCTTC
TRBJ2-2,TRBV2,.,TRBD1,CASRAQGADGELFF,TGTGCCAGCAGGGCGCAGGGGGCCGACGGGGAGCTGTTTTTT
TRBJ2-7,TRBV5-5,.,TRBD2,CASSLAGSGAIYEQYF,TGTGCCAGCAGCTTGGCCGGTAGCGGGGCCATCTACGAGCAGTACTTC
TRBJ1-1,TRBV10-3,.,.,CAINLDLNTAAFF,TGTGCCATCAATCTGGACCTGAACACTGCAGCTTTCTTT
TRBJ1-1,TRBV4-2,.,.,CASSQGEVAADMNTEAFF,TGTGCCAGCAGCCAAGGCGAAGTGGCAGCCGACATGAACACTGAAGCTTTCTTT
TRBJ2-7,TRBV7-9,.,.,CASSLNRPAEGGYEQYF,TGTGCCAGCAGCTTAAATCGTCCGGCGGAGGGGGGCTACGAGCAGTACTTC
TRBJ2-3,TRBV6-5,.,TRBD1,CASRYRTGSDTQYF,TGTGCCAGCAGGTACCGGACAGGGTCAGATACGCAGTATTTT
TRBJ2-7,TRBV12-3/TRBV12-4,few,TRBD1,CASRDRESPSYEQYF,TGTGCCAGCAGAGACAGGGAATCCCCCTCCTACGAGCAGTACTTC
TRBJ2-1,TRBV7-2,few,TRBD2,CASSLAGAGAVYNEQFF,TGTGCCAGCAGCTTAGCGGGAGCGGGAGCGGTCTACAATGAGCAGTTCTTC
TRBJ2-5,TRBV27,.,.,CASRKRETQYF,TGTGCCAGCAGGAAAAGGGAGACCCAGTACTTC
TRBJ2-3,TRBV5-1,.,TRBD1,CASSPDGDRTDTQYF,TGCGCCAGCAGCCCAGATGGGGACAGGACAGATACGCAGTATTTT
TRBJ2-7,TRBV5-1,.,TRBD2,CASSEAAGGYEQYF,TGCGCCAGCAGCGAAGCGGCGGGAGGATACGAGCAGTACTTC
TRBJ2-5,TRBV6-6,few,.,CASSYSSGKETQYF,TGTGCCAGCAGTTACTCGTCCGGGAAAGAGACCCAGTACTTC
TRBJ2-7,TRBV6-1,many,TRBD1,CASSAKTGDSYEQYF,TGTGCCAGCAGTGCAAAGACAGGGGACTCCTACGAGCAGTACTTC
TRBJ1-2,TRBV7-8,few,.,CASSVDSNPYGYTF,TGTGCCAGCAGCGTAGATTCCAACCCGTATGGCTACACCTTC
TRBJ2-7,TRBV20-1,.,TRBD1,CSARDNRQGKNEQYF,TGCAGTGCTAGAGATAATCGACAGGGTAAAAACGAGCAGTACTTC
TRBJ1-1,TRBV6-1,.,.,CASRADFTNTEAFF,TGTGCCAGCAGGGCGGACTTCACGAACACTGAAGCTTTCTTT
TRBJ2-3,TRBV6-6,.,.,CASSGTYLSTDTQYF,TGTGCCAGCAGTGGGACTTACCTTAGCACAGATACGCAGTATTTT
TRBJ2-1,TRBV12-3/TRBV12-4,few,.,CASSLADGNNEQFF,TGTGCCAGCAGTTTAGCGGACGGAAACAATGAGCAGTTCTTC
TRBJ1-1,TRBV5-1,many,.,CASSLAGNTEAFF,TGTGCCAGCAGCTTAGCGGGGAACACTGAAGCTTTCTTT
TRBJ2-3,TRBV7-9,few,.,CATTLRTDTQYF,TGTGCCACCACCCTAAGGACAGATACGCAGTATTTT
TRBJ2-7,TRBV20-1,.,TRBD2,CSAIGGGTYEQYF,TGCAGTGCTATCGGGGGAGGGACCTACGAGCAGTACTTC
TRBJ2-7,TRBV28,once,.,CASSWTLLETSISYEQYF,TGTGCCAGCAGTTGGACTTTGCTCGAGACTTCGATCTCCTACGAGCAGTACTTC
TRBJ2-3,TRBV28,few,.,CASSSPWMGTDTQYF,TGTGCCAGCAGTTCCCCTTGGATGGGCACAGATACGCAGTATTTT
TRBJ2-7,TRBV3-1,many,TRBD1,CASSPGQGTYEQYF,TGTGCCAGCAGTCCCGGACAGGGGACCTACGAGCAGTACTTC
TRBJ2-6,TRBV6-5,.,.,CASSRQVRGANVLTF,TGTGCCAGCAGTCGACAGGTGCGAGGGGCCAACGTCCTGACTTTC
TRBJ2-4,TRBV12-3/TRBV12-4,.,.,CASRPTQGSIAKNIQYF,TGTGCCAGCAGACCCACACAGGGATCTATAGCCAAAAACATTCAGTACTTC
TRBJ2-3,TRBV19,.,.,CASTALSAGTDTQYF,TGTGCCAGTACCGCTTTAAGTGCGGGCACAGATACGCAGTATTTT
TRBJ2-3,TRBV28,few,.,CASSFPGVLPDTQYF,TGTGCCAGCAGTTTCCCCGGGGTCCTTCCAGATACGCAGTATTTT
TRBJ2-1,TRBV20-1,few,TRBD1,CSAISKTGVSYNEQFF,TGCAGTGCTATCTCCAAGACAGGGGTCTCCTACAATGAGCAGTTCTTC
TRBJ2-1,TRBV13,.,.,CASSLNGDNEQFF,TGTGCCAGCAGCTTAAATGGCGACAATGAGCAGTTCTTC
TRBJ1-2,TRBV6-5,.,.,CASSYGAGTAGYTF,TGTGCCAGCAGTTACGGGGCAGGGACGGCGGGCTACACCTTC
TRBJ1-1,TRBV12-3/TRBV12-4,.,TRBD1,CASRGQGEATEAFF,TGTGCCAGCAGGGGACAGGGAGAGGCCACTGAAGCTTTCTTT
TRBJ2-2,TRBV20-1,.,.,CSARDLGDRNTGELFF,TGCAGTGCTAGAGATTTAGGAGACAGGAACACCGGGGAGCTGTTTTTT
TRBJ2-1,TRBV7-2,few,TRBD2,CASRAGLASVDEQFF,TGTGCCAGCAGAGCGGGACTAGCGAGCGTGGATGAGCAGTTCTTC
TRBJ2-2,TRBV20-1,once,TRBD2,CSARDLGLAGGPDTGELFF,TGCAGTGCTAGAGATCTCGGGCTAGCGGGGGGGCCGGACACCGGGGAGCTGTTTTTT
TRBJ1-6,TRBV6-5,.,.,CASSYFRNSPLHF,TGTGCCAGCAGTTACTTCAGGAACTCACCCCTCCACTTT
TRBJ1-1,TRBV29-1,few,.,CSVEGLGPEAFF,TGCAGCGTTGAGGGACTGGGCCCCGAAGCTTTCTTT
TRBJ2-1,TRBV7-2,few,.,CASSLSGYEQFF,TGTGCCAGCAGCTTATCTGGTTATGAGCAGTTCTTC
TRBJ2-3,TRBV7-6,.,TRBD2,CASSLPRRVAGLTDTQYF,TGTGCTAGCAGCTTACCCCGTCGGGTAGCGGGACTCACAGATACGCAGTATTTT
TRBJ2-2,TRBV5-1,.,TRBD1,CASTLTTGQLFF,TGCGCCAGCACTCTGACGACAGGGCAACTGTTTTTT
TRBJ2-3,TRBV7-2,few,TRBD2,CASSQQTSGVNTQYF,TGTGCCAGCAGCCAACAGACTAGCGGGGTAAATACGCAGTATTTT
TRBJ2-2,TRBV6-2/TRBV6-3,.,.,CASARAQGGTGELFF,TGTGCCAGCGCCAGGGCCCAGGGTGGCACCGGGGAGCTGTTTTTT
TRBJ1-2,TRBV7-9,.,.,CASSSSGSYGYTF,TGTGCCAGCAGCTCCTCCGGGTCCTATGGCTACACCTTC